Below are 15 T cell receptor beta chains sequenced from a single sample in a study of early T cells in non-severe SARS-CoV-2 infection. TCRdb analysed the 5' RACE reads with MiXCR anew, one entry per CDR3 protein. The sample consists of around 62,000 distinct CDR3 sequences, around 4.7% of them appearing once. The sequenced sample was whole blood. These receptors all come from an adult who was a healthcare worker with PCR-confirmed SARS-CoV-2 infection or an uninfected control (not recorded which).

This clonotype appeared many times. The CDR3 DNA sequence: TGCGCCAGCAGTGAGTACCCTTCTTCCTACGAGCAGTACTTC. Its translation is CASSEYPSSYEQYF. This chain joins TRBV10-2 and TRBJ2-7; D unresolved. Per germline, CDR1 WSHSY and CDR2 SAAADI. This CDR3 is built from 14 residues. Trimming left V 1 base short and J 1 base short, with 8 bases between.

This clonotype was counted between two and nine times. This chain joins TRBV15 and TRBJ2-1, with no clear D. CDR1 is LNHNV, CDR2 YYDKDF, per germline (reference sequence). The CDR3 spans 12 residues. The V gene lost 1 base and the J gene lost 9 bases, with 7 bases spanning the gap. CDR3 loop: CATSRVWGEQFF. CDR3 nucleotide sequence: TGTGCCACCAGCAGAGTATGGGGTGAGCAGTTCTTC.

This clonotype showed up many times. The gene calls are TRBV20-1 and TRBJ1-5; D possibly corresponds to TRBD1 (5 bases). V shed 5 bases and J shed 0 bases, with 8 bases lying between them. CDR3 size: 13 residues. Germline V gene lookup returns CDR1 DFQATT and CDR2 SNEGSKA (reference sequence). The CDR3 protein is CSARQGSNQPQHF. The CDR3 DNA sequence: TGCAGTGCTCGTCAGGGTAGCAATCAGCCCCAGCATTTT.

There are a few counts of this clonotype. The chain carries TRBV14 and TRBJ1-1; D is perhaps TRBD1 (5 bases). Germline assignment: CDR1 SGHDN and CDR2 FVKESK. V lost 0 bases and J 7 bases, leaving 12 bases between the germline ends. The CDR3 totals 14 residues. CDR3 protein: CASSQDLLRGEAFF. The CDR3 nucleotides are TGTGCCAGCAGCCAAGATCTCCTAAGGGGTGAAGCTTTCTTT.

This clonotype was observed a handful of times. CDR3 protein: CASSEARPGLAITGELFF. The CDR3, as DNA: TGTGCCAGCAGTGAAGCTCGACCGGGACTAGCGATAACCGGGGAGCTGTTTTTT. The chain combines TRBV6-1 with TRBJ2-2; 10 bases line up with TRBD2. The germline gives CDR1 MNHNS, CDR2 SASEGT. Losses at the gene ends were 0 bases for V and 5 bases for J; bases not matched to a gene: 9. The CDR3 runs to 18 residues.

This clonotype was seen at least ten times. In DNA, the CDR3 is TGCAGTGCTAGAGATCGGCCAGGGGATCCGCCAGATACGCAGTATTTT. Amino acid sequence: CSARDRPGDPPDTQYF. The chain uses TRBV20-1 and TRBJ2-3, with D maybe TRBD1 (6 bases). Trimming pared 0 bases from V and 4 bases from J, leaving 17 bases between. The CDR3 runs to 16 residues. Germline V gene data show CDR1 as DFQATT and CDR2 as SNEGSKA (reference sequence).

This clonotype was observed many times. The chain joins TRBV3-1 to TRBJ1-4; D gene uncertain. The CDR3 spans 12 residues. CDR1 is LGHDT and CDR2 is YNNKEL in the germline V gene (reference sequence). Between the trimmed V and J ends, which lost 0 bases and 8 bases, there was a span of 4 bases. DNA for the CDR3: TGTGCCAGCAGCCAAGAACGGGAAAAACTGTTTTTT. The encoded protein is CASSQEREKLFF.

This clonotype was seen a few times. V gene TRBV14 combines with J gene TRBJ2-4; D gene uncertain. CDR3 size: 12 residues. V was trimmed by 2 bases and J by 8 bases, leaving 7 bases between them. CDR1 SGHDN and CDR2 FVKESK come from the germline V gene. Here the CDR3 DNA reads TGTGCCAGCAGCCAACAAAGACACATTCAGTACTTC. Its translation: CASSQQRHIQYF. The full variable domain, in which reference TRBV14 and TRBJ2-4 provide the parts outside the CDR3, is EAGVTQFPSHSVIEKGQTVTLRCDPISGHDNLYWYRRVMGKEIKFLLHFVKESKQDESGMPNNRFLAERTGGTYSTLKVQPAELEDSGVYFCASSQQRHIQYFGAGTRLSVL.

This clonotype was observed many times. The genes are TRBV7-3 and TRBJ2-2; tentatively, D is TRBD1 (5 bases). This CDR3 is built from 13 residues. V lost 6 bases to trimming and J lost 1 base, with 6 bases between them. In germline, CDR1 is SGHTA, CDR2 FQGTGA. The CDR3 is CASRQGNTGELFF. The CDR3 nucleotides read TGTGCCAGCAGGCAGGGGAACACCGGGGAGCTGTTTTTT.

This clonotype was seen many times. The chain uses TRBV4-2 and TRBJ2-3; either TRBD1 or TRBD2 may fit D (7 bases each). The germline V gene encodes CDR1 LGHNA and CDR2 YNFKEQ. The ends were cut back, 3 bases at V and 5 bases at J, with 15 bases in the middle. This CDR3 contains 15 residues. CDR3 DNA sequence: TGTGCCAGCAGCCATTGGGAGGGGGCGGAAGATACGCAGTATTTT. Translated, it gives CASSHWEGAEDTQYF.

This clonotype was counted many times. Here the CDR3 reads CSANWGGTDTQYF. The CDR3 bases are TGCAGTGCCAACTGGGGGGGCACAGATACGCAGTATTTT. The chain joins TRBV20-1 to TRBJ2-3, with D perhaps TRBD2 (6 bases). Per the germline V gene, CDR1 is DFQATT and CDR2 is SNEGSKA (reference sequence). Between the trimmed V and J ends, which lost 6 bases and 1 base, there was a span of 11 bases. The length of the CDR3 is 13 residues.

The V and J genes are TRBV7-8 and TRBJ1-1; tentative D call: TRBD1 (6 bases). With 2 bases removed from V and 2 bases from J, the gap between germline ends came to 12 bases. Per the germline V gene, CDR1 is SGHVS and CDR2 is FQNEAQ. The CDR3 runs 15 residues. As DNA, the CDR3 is TGTGCCAGCAGCTTACTCAGGACAGTCAACACTGAAGCTTTCTTT. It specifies CASSLLRTVNTEAFF.

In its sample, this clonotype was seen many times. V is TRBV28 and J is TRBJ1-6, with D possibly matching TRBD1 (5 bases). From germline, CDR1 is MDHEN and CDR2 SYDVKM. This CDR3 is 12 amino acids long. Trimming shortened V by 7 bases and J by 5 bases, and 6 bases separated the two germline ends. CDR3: CASKGNNSPLHF. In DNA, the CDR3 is TGTGCCAGCAAGGGGAATAATTCACCCCTCCACTTT.

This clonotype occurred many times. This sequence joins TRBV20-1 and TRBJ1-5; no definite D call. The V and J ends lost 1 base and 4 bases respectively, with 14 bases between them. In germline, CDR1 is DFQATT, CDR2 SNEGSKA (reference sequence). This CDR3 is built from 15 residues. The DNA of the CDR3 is TGCAGTGCTAGAGTCCTACAGCAACCTAATCAGCCCCAGCATTTT. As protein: CSARVLQQPNQPQHF.

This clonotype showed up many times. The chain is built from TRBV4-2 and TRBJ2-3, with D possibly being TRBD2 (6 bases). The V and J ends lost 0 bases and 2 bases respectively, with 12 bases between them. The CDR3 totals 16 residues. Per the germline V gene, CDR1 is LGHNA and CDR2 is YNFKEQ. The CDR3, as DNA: TGTGCCAGCAGCCAAGAAGTGGAGGGCCCCACAGATACGCAGTATTTT. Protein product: CASSQEVEGPTDTQYF.